This T cell receptor beta chain was sequenced for a study of blood T cells in healthy people across ages. The use of a sample-barcoded 5' primer and a J-beta primer mix characterized a second PCR of about 7 to 12 cycles. Each CDR3 protein gets one entry after TCRdb re-called the 5' RACE reads with MiXCR. The data show roughly 800,000 distinct CDR3 sequences, roughly 25% seen once. Germline V gene sequence: CDR1 LGHNA, CDR2 YSLEER. Trimming shortened V by 3 bases and J by 6 bases, and 8 bases separated the two germline ends. CDR3 length equals 13 residues. This sample was also put to use in a study of T cells of mothers and their children. That investigation notes: The sample comes from some ten healthy Caucasian donors: mothers and children. All extracted RNA went into cDNA synthesis, about 1.4 ug per 15 ul.

This chain uses TRBV4-3 with TRBJ1-4; no firm D call. The sequencing input was blood. The sequence derives from a boy between 10 and 17 years old in good health. In DNA, the CDR3 is TGCGCCAGCAGCCAGCCGTTTGATGAAAAACTGTTTTTT. This gives the protein CASSQPFDEKLFF.